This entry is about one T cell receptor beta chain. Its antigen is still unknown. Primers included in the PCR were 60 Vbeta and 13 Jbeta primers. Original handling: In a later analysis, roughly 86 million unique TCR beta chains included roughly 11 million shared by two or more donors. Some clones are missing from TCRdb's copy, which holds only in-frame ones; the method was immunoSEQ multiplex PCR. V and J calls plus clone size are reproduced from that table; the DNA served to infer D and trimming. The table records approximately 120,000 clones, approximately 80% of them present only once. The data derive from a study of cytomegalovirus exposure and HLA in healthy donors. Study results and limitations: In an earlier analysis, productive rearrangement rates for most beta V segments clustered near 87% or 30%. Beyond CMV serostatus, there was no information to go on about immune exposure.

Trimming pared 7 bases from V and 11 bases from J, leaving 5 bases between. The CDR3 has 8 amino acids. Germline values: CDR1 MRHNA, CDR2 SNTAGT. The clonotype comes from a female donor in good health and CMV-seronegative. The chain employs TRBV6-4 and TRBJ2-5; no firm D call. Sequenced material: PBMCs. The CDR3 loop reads CASTVQYF. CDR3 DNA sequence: TGTGCCAGCACCGTGCAGTACTTC.